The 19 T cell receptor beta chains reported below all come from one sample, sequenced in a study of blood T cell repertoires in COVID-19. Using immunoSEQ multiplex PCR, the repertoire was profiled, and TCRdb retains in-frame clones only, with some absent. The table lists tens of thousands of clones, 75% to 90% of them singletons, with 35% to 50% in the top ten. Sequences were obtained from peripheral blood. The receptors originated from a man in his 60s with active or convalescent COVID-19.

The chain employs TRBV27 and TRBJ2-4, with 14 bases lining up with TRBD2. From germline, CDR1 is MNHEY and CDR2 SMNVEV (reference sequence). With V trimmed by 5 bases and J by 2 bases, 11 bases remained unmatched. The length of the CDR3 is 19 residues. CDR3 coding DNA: TGTGCCAGCAGTCCCCTAGGACTAGCGGGGGGTTCGTCCAAAAACATTCAGTACTTC. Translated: CASSPLGLAGGSSKNIQYF.

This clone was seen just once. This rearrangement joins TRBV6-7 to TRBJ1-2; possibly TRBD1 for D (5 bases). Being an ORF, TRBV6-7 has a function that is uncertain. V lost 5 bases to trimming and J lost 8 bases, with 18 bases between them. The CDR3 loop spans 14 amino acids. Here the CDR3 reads CASSARRGIGGYTF. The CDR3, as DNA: TGTGCCAGCAGTGCCCGTCGGGGGATCGGAGGCTACACCTTC.

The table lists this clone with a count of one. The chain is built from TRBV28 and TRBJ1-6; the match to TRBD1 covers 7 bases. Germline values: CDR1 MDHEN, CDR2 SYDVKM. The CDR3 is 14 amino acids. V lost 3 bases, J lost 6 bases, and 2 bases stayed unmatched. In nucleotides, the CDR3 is TGTGCCAGCAGTTTGGGACAGCTTAATTCACCCCTCCACTTT. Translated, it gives CASSLGQLNSPLHF.

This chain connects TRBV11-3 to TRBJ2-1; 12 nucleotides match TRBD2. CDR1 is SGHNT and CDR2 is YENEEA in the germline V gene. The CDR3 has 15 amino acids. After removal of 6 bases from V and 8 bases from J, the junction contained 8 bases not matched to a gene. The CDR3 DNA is TGTGCCAGCAGGCCTAGCGGGAGGGTGATGGATGAGCAGTTCTTC. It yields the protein CASRPSGRVMDEQFF.

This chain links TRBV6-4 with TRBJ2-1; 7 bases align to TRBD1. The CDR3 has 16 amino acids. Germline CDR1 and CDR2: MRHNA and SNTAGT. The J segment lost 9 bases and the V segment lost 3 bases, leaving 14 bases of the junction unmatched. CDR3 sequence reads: CASSEEGGQVLGEQFF. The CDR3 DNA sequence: TGTGCCAGCAGTGAAGAAGGAGGACAGGTCCTGGGTGAGCAGTTCTTC.

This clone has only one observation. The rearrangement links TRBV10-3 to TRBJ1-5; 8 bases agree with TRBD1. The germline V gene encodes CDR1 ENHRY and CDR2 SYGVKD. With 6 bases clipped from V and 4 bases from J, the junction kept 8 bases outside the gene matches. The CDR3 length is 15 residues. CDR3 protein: CAIREGTGRNQPQHF. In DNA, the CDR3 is TGTGCCATCAGGGAGGGGACAGGCCGGAATCAGCCCCAGCATTTT.

CDR3 loop: CASSSPGLAGGPVEQYV. The CDR3, as DNA: TGTGCCAGCAGTTCGCCGGGACTAGCGGGAGGGCCCGTCGAGCAGTACGTC. This sequence joins TRBV2 and TRBJ2-7; 16 bases fit TRBD2. Germline trimming cut 5 bases from V and 6 bases from J; bases unmatched to any gene: 10. The CDR3 is 17 amino acids. CDR1 is SNHLY, CDR2 FYNNEI, per germline.

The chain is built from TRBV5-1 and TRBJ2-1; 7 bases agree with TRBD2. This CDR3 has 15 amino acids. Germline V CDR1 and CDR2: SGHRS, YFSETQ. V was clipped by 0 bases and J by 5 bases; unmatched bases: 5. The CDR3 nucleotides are TGCGCCAGCAGCTTGGGGGCGGGAGCGAACAATGAGCAGTTCTTC. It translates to CASSLGAGANNEQFF.

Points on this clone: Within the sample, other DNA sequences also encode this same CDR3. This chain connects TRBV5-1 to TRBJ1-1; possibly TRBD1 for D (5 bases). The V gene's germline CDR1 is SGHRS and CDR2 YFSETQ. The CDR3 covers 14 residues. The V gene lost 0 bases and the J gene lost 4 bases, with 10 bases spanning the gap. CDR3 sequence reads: CASSLASGGTEAFF. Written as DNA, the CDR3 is TGCGCCAGCAGCTTGGCCTCGGGGGGCACTGAAGCTTTCTTT.

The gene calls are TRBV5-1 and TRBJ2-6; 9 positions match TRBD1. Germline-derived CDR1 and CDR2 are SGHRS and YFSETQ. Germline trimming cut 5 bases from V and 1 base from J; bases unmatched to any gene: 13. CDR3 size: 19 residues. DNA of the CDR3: TGCGCCAGCAGGACCCTTCCTCCGGGACAGGGTTCTGGGGCCAACGTCCTGACTTTC. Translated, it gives CASRTLPPGQGSGANVLTF.

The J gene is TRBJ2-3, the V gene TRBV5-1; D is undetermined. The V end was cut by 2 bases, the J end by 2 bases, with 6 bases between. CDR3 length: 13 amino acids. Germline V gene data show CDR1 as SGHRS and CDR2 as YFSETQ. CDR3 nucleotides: TGCGCCAGCAGCTTCAGCGACACAGATACGCAGTATTTT. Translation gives CASSFSDTDTQYF. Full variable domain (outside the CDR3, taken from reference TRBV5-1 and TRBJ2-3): KAGVTQTPRYLIKTRGQQVTLSCSPISGHRSVSWYQQTPGQGLQFLFEYFSETQRNKGNFPGRFSGRQFSNSRSEMNVSTLELGDSALYLCASSFSDTDTQYFGPGTRLTVL.

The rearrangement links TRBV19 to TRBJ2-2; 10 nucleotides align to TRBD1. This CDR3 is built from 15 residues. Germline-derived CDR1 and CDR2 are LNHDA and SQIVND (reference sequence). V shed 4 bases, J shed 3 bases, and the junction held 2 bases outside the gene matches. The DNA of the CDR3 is TGTGCCAGTAGTACCGGGACAGGGGACACCGGGGAGCTGTTTTTT. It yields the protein CASSTGTGDTGELFF.

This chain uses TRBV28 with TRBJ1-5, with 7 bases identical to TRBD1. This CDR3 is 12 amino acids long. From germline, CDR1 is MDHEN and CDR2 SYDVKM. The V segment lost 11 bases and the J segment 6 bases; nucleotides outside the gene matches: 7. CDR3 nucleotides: TGTGCCGGCCAGACAGGGACTCAGCCCCAGCATTTT. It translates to CAGQTGTQPQHF. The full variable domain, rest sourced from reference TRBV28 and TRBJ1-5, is DVKVTQSSRYLVKRTGEKVFLECVQDMDHENMFWYRQDPGLGLRLIYFSYDVKMKEKGDIPEGYSVSREKKERFSLILESASTNQTSMYLCAGQTGTQPQHFGDGTRLSIL.

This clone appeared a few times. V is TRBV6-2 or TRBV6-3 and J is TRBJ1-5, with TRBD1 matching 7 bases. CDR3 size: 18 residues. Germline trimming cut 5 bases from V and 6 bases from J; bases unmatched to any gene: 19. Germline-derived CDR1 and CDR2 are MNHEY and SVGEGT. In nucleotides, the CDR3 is TGTGCCAGCAGTGCCGGAGGTTCGGCGGACAGGTTTAGTCAGCCCCAGCATTTT. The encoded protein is CASSAGGSADRFSQPQHF.

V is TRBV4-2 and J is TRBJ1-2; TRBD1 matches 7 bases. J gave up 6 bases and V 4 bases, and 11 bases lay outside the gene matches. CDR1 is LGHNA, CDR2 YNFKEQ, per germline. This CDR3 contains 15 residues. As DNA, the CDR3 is TGTGCCAGCAGCCGGGACAGTAGTACCCAGGATGGCTACACCTTC. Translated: CASSRDSSTQDGYTF.

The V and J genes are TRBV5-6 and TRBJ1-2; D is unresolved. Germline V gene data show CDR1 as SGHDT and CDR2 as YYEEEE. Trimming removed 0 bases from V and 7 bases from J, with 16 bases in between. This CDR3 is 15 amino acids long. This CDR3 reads CASSLGVGGPSGYTF. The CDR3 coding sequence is TGTGCCAGCAGCTTGGGGGTCGGAGGTCCAAGTGGCTACACCTTC.

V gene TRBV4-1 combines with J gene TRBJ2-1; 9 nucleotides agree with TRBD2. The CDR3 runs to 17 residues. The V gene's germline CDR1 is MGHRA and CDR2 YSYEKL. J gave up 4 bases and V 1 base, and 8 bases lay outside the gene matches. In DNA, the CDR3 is TGCGCCAGCAGCCAAGGTTTGACTAGCGGAGTATACAATGAGCAGTTCTTC. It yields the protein CASSQGLTSGVYNEQFF.

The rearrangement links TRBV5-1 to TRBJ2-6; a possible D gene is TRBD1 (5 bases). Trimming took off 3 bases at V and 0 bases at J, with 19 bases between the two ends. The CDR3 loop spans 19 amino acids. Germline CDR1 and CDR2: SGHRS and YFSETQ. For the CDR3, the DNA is TGCGCCAGCAGCTCCCAAGGGGCCACCTCTTTCTCTGGGGCCAACGTCCTGACTTTC. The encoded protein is CASSSQGATSFSGANVLTF.

The CDR3 loop is CASSPGTEKNTEAFF. For the CDR3, the DNA is TGTGCCAGCTCACCGGGGACAGAAAAGAACACTGAAGCTTTCTTT. This chain connects TRBV18 to TRBJ1-1, with TRBD1 matching 7 bases. Trimming took 3 bases from V and 1 from J; bases not matched to a gene: 5. The CDR3 covers 15 residues. The V gene's germline CDR1 is KGHSH and CDR2 LQKENI.